This T cell receptor beta chain was sequenced during a study of blood T cell repertoires in COVID-19. Original methodology: Using reference gene primer amplification, nucleated cell counts were estimated. Method: immunoSEQ multiplex PCR; TCRdb's copy keeps in-frame clones and lacks some. For V, J and clone size, that table is used; D and trimming come from the DNA. Of over 350,000 clones detected, roughly nine tenths appear once; the ten largest clones hold approximately 2%. V gave up 5 bases and J gave up 4 bases; unmatched junction bases: 7. Looked up from germline, CDR1 is LNHDA and CDR2 is SQIVND (reference sequence). This CDR3 is built from 15 residues.

This receptor was taken from a woman between 18 and 30 years old with acute COVID-19. Sequencing was carried out using PBMCs or T cells enriched from blood (not recorded which). This chain links TRBV19 with TRBJ1-5, with 8 nucleotides matching TRBD1. The CDR3 nucleotides are TGTGCCAGTAGTCCGTGGGACAGGTCAAATCAGCCCCAGCATTTT. Encoded protein: CASSPWDRSNQPQHF. Full variable domain (rest looked up from reference TRBV19 and TRBJ1-5): DGGITQSPKYLFRKEGQNVTLSCEQNLNHDAMYWYRQDPGQGLRLIYYSQIVNDFQKGDIAEGYSVSREKKESFPLTVTSAQKNPTAFYLCASSPWDRSNQPQHFGDGTRLSIL.